These 18 T cell receptor beta chains came from one sample sequenced in a study of regulatory T cells in long-lasting Graves disease. Time point denoted: persistent/refractory GD, antithyroid drugs over 5 years with positive TRAb. Researchers made the TCR library from RNA that was extracted from PBMCs. CDR3-region Arm-PCR and iRepertoire HTBI primers produced the TCR beta libraries. TCRdb passed the multiplex PCR reads through MiXCR, listing each CDR3 protein once. The repertoire holds about 460,000 distinct CDR3 sequences, about 22% seen once, with about an eighth in the top ten. Sample: peripheral blood mononuclear cells (PBMCs), taken when the disease was refractory, from a patient treated with antithyroid drugs. These receptors all come from a female donor with Graves disease.

The chain recombines TRBV4-1 with TRBJ1-1; D remains unclear. Trimming stripped 4 bases from V and 6 bases from J, with 18 bases between. The CDR3 extends over 15 amino acids. Germline CDR1 reads MGHRA; CDR2 reads YSYEKL. The CDR3: CASSPTLLVAAEAFF. CDR3 coding DNA: TGCGCCAGCAGCCCCACCCTCTTGGTGGCCGCTGAAGCTTTCTTT.

This chain links TRBV11-2 with TRBJ2-1, with 11 bases matching TRBD2. The CDR3 has 15 residues. V was clipped by 6 bases and J by 9 bases; unmatched bases: 10. Germline loops: CDR1 SGHAT, CDR2 FQNNGV. CDR3 protein: CASRPTSGMGGEQFF. The CDR3 DNA reads as TGTGCCAGCAGGCCGACTAGCGGGATGGGTGGTGAGCAGTTCTTC.

This clonotype was recorded at least ten times. The V gene is TRBV11-3, the J gene TRBJ1-2; D may be TRBD1 (5 bases). Germline V gene lookup returns CDR1 SGHNT and CDR2 YENEEA. With 5 bases removed from V and 4 bases from J, the gap between germline ends came to 11 bases. The CDR3 covers 13 residues. The CDR3 reads CASSPDSFYGYTF. The CDR3 DNA reads TGTGCCAGCAGCCCTGACAGCTTCTATGGCTACACCTTC.

This clonotype came up a few times. The DNA for the CDR3 is TGTGCCAGCACCCCAGGGCTGACTCCGAGGACAGGGCATGGCTATGGCTACACCTTC. Translating gives CASTPGLTPRTGHGYGYTF. The chain couples TRBV7-9 to TRBJ1-2; 8 positions agree with TRBD1. Trimming removed 7 bases from V and 4 bases from J; junction bases left unmatched: 23. Per germline, CDR1 SEHNR and CDR2 FQNEAQ (reference sequence). CDR3 length equals 19 residues.

This clonotype was detected only a few times. The genes are TRBV7-9 and TRBJ1-6, with D unclear. The ends were cut back, 5 bases at V and 7 bases at J, with 9 bases in the middle. The CDR3 covers 13 residues. The germline V gene has CDR1 SEHNR and CDR2 FQNEAQ (reference sequence). The DNA for the CDR3 is TGTGCCAGCAGCCCCCCAGCGAATTCACCCCTCCACTTT. Its protein is CASSPPANSPLHF.

As for this clonotype: Possible read error: a much larger clone is one base away. The CDR3 DNA reads TGTACCAGCAGCTCACCTCGAGGGGGGACAGGGAGAGAGACCCAGTACTTC. Translated, it gives CTSSSPRGGTGRETQYF. The chain carries TRBV7-2 and TRBJ2-5, with 9 bases that match TRBD1. The CDR3 has 17 residues. V gave up 4 bases and J gave up 4 bases; unmatched junction bases: 13. Germline V gene sequence: CDR1 SGHTA, CDR2 FQGNSA.

This clonotype was recorded a few times. The rearrangement uses TRBV10-3 and TRBJ2-4, with 9 positions matching TRBD2. The CDR3 length is 17 residues. V lost 4 bases, J lost 0 bases, and 7 bases stayed unmatched. Germline CDR1 and CDR2: ENHRY and SYGVKD. CDR3 residues: CAISGSGGPLAKNIQYF. The CDR3 DNA reads as TGTGCCATCAGTGGTAGCGGGGGACCATTAGCCAAAAACATTCAGTACTTC.

The chain uses TRBV15 and TRBJ1-1; the D is unclear. The CDR3 is made up of 15 amino acids. Germline V CDR1 and CDR2: LNHNV, YYDKDF (reference sequence). V was clipped by 0 bases and J by 1 base, with 9 bases between them. The CDR3 region has the DNA TGTGCCACCAGCAGAGATCGCCACCGGAACACTGAAGCTTTCTTT. Its protein product is CATSRDRHRNTEAFF.

The chain employs TRBV5-4 and TRBJ2-6; D is unresolved. This CDR3 has 15 amino acids. Trimming removed 0 bases from V and 4 bases from J, with 8 bases in between. CDR1 and CDR2 (germline): SGHNT, YYREEE (reference sequence). The CDR3 sequence: CASSLADLGANVLTF. The CDR3 DNA reads TGTGCCAGCAGCTTGGCGGACCTAGGGGCCAACGTCCTGACTTTC. Complete variable domain (other parts from reference TRBV5-4 and TRBJ2-6): ETGVTQSPTHLIKTRGQQVTLRCSSQSGHNTVSWYQQALGQGPQFIFQYYREEENGRGNFPPRFSGLQFPNYSSELNVNALELDDSALYLCASSLADLGANVLTFGAGSRLTVL.

This clonotype has only a few counts. The chain is built from TRBV7-2 and TRBJ1-2; 7 bases align to TRBD1. CDR3 length: 14 amino acids. The germline CDR1 and CDR2 sequences are SGHTA and FQGNSA. V shed 4 bases, J shed 5 bases, and the junction held 7 bases outside the gene matches. CDR3 sequence: CASSSPGTVYGYTF. As DNA, the CDR3 is TGTGCCAGCAGCTCACCCGGGACAGTTTATGGCTACACCTTC.

This chain joins TRBV28 and TRBJ2-3; D gene uncertain. V gave up 5 bases and J gave up 3 bases, with 12 bases separating them. The CDR3 sequence is 14 residues long. Germline lookup yields CDR1 MDHEN and CDR2 SYDVKM. CDR3 loop: CASSQIGPTDTQYF. CDR3 bases: TGTGCCAGCAGTCAAATCGGACCTACAGATACGCAGTATTTT.

This clonotype was detected only a few times. The rearrangement uses TRBV18 and TRBJ1-1; D is possibly TRBD1 (6 bases). V was pared by 2 bases and J by 3 bases, with 13 bases between. The CDR3 spans 15 residues. Germline V gives CDR1 KGHSH, CDR2 LQKENI. The CDR3 protein is CASSPRGMEDTEAFF. The CDR3 region has the DNA TGTGCCAGCTCACCAAGGGGGATGGAGGACACTGAAGCTTTCTTT. Combining the CDR3 with reference TRBV18 and TRBJ1-1 gives the whole variable domain NAGVMQNPRHLVRRRGQEARLRCSPMKGHSHVYWYRQLPEEGLKFMVYLQKENIIDESGMPKERFSAEFPKEGPSILRIQQVVRGDSAAYFCASSPRGMEDTEAFFGQGTRLTVV.

This clonotype was observed a handful of times. V usage is TRBV4-3 and J usage is TRBJ1-4, with no clear D. Trimming removed 0 bases from V and 12 bases from J, with 11 bases in between. Germline V CDR1 and CDR2: LGHNA, YSLEER. This CDR3 region has 13 residues. The CDR3, as DNA: TGCGCCAGCAGCCAAGATTTTGGGTCGGAACTGTTTTTT. Translating gives CASSQDFGSELFF.

This clonotype was observed at least ten times. The chain has TRBV5-1 and TRBJ2-6, with 10 nucleotides matching TRBD1. V shed 7 bases and J 2 bases; nucleotides not matched to a gene: 6. This CDR3 has 16 residues. In germline, CDR1 is SGHRS, CDR2 YFSETQ. CDR3 amino acids: CASAGQGGPGANVLTF. The DNA for the CDR3 is TGCGCCAGCGCCGGACAGGGGGGGCCTGGGGCCAACGTCCTGACTTTC.

In its sample, this clonotype was seen many times. This chain connects TRBV10-3 to TRBJ2-7; perhaps TRBD1 as D (6 bases). There are 13 residues in the CDR3. The germline gives CDR1 ENHRY, CDR2 SYGVKD. The ends were cut back, 4 bases at V and 2 bases at J, with 9 bases in the middle. CDR3 loop: CAISGTGPYEQYF. In DNA form, the CDR3 reads TGTGCCATCAGTGGAACAGGGCCCTACGAGCAGTACTTC.

At least ten counts were recorded for this clonotype. The rearrangement links TRBV7-2 to TRBJ2-7; 11 positions agree with TRBD2. CDR3 length: 11 amino acids. Germline V gene data show CDR1 as SGHTA and CDR2 as FQGNSA. The CDR3 loop reads CASGGDYEQYF. The CDR3 DNA follows: TGTGCTAGCGGGGGGGACTACGAGCAGTACTTC.

This clonotype was seen a handful of times. The chain recombines TRBV7-9 with TRBJ2-7, with 8 nucleotides matching TRBD2. The CDR3 runs 16 residues. CDR1 is SEHNR, CDR2 FQNEAQ, per germline (reference sequence). V was clipped by 5 bases and J by 4 bases; unmatched bases: 13. CDR3 residues: CASSAGGEDRLYEQYF. CDR3 coding DNA: TGTGCCAGCAGCGCGGGGGGAGAGGATAGGTTGTACGAGCAGTACTTC.

Notes on this clonotype: A much larger clone differs from this one at a single base, so this may be a read error. V usage is TRBV5-4 and J usage is TRBJ1-4; TRBD1 matches 7 bases. Per the germline V gene, CDR1 is SGHNT and CDR2 is YYREEE (reference sequence). CDR3 length: 14 residues. V dropped 5 bases and J dropped 1; count of bases not matched to a gene: 2. The CDR3 region is CASRRDRTNEKLFF. DNA for the CDR3: TGTGCCAGCAGGCGGGACAGAACTAATGAAAAACTGTTTTTT.